The 23 T cell receptor beta chains below all came from one sample that was sequenced in a study of Ad26.COV2.S vaccination and SARS-CoV-2 variants. Treatment specified: 15 to 20 received Ad26.COV2.S at low or high dose, single or two shots; roughly five received placebo; per-sample allocation not given. Samples analyzed were those drawn on day 63 after the first vaccine or placebo injection. Here immunoSEQ multiplex PCR was the method, and the copy in TCRdb shows in-frame clones only, minus some. In the table there are under 550,000 clones, 75% to 95% of which are singletons. The specimen was peripheral blood, collected in a trial of Ad26.COV2.S vaccine versus placebo. These receptors originate from a person aged 18-60 years who received the Ad26.COV2.S COVID-19 vaccine or a placebo.

The V call is TRBV4-3, the J call TRBJ2-2; D call uncertain. V dropped 3 bases and J dropped 1 base, with 9 bases sitting between them. CDR1 and CDR2 (germline): LGHNA, YSLEER. This CDR3 is 15 amino acids long. The CDR3 here is CASSQMELNTGELFF. In nucleotides, the CDR3 is TGCGCCAGCAGCCAGATGGAGCTGAACACCGGGGAGCTGTTTTTT.

Of note for this clone: The junction shows a germline mismatch at one end, possibly a read error. The chain links TRBV12-3 or TRBV12-4 to TRBJ2-7, with D tentatively TRBD1 (6 bases). The CDR3 is 12 amino acids. The CDR3 DNA reads as TGTGCCAGCAGCACCGGACAGAAACGTAGCAACTTC. Amino acid sequence: CASSTGQKRSNF.

This clone was detected only a few times. The chain employs TRBV21-1 and TRBJ2-7; the table's D gene call, TRBD1, was not cross checked with the DNA. TRBV21-1 counts as a pseudogene. This CDR3 is built from 11 residues. The CDR3 is CASSAQVEQYF. CDR3 DNA: TGTGCCAGCAGCGCCCAGGTCGAGCAGTACTTC.

This clone was detected only a few times. The chain is built from TRBV4-3 and TRBJ2-7, with 7 bases fitting TRBD2. V was pared by 3 bases and J by 7 bases, with 15 bases of the junction left unmatched. CDR3 length: 16 amino acids. From germline, CDR1 is LGHNA and CDR2 YSLEER. CDR3 in DNA: TGCGCCAGCAGCCAGGCCCTCGGGACTACCACTCGTGAGCAGTACTTC. Translating it yields CASSQALGTTTREQYF.

The CDR3 reads CASTPRGRGEQYF. The CDR3 DNA reads TGTGCCAGCACCCCAAGGGGTAGGGGAGAGCAGTACTTC. The chain employs TRBV12-3 or TRBV12-4 and TRBJ2-7; D possibly corresponds to TRBD1 (5 bases). CDR3 length: 13 residues. Trimming cost V 7 bases and J 7 bases, with 17 bases left between them.

V is TRBV27 and J is TRBJ2-3; no clear D gene. The CDR3 contains 14 residues. Germline lookup yields CDR1 MNHEY and CDR2 SMNVEV (reference sequence). Trimming took 4 bases from V and 0 from J, leaving 8 bases between them. The CDR3 loop is CASSSLTSTDTQYF. The CDR3 DNA sequence: TGTGCCAGCAGTTCCCTGACTAGCACAGATACGCAGTATTTT.

This chain connects TRBV5-1 to TRBJ2-7; D possibly corresponds to TRBD1 (8 bases). Germline V lookup: CDR1 SGHRS, CDR2 YFSETQ. The CDR3 covers 21 residues. V gave up 5 bases and J gave up 0 bases, with 33 bases separating them. The CDR3 nucleotides are TGCGCCAGCAGTATCTGGTCCGGGACAGGACGCGAAGCGGGAAGCTCCTACGAGCAGTACTTC. Translating it yields CASSIWSGTGREAGSSYEQYF.

The V gene is TRBV7-6, the J gene TRBJ2-1; the match to TRBD2 covers 9 bases. CDR3 length: 15 residues. V shed 0 bases and J 9 bases; nucleotides not matched to a gene: 6. Germline V gene sequence: CDR1 SGHVS, CDR2 FNYEAQ. The CDR3 DNA is TGTGCCAGCAGCTTAGCTAGCGGGAGTTACGGTGAGCAGTTCTTC. Translated, it gives CASSLASGSYGEQFF. Together with reference TRBV7-6 and TRBJ2-1, the CDR3 gives the full variable domain: GAGVSQSPRYKVTKRGQDVALRCDPISGHVSLYWYRQALGQGPEFLTYFNYEAQQDKSGLPNDRFSAERPEGSISTLTIQRTEQRDSAMYRCASSLASGSYGEQFFGPGTRLTVL.

The chain recombines TRBV4-2 with TRBJ1-5, with D possibly TRBD1 on 6 matching bases. V was shortened by 4 bases and J by 5 bases, with 9 bases between the two germline ends. Germline CDR1 reads LGHNA; CDR2 reads YNFKEQ. The CDR3 has 13 amino acids. The CDR3 DNA reads as TGTGCCAGCAGCCGAGGGGGGGATCAGCCCCAGCATTTT. This translates into CASSRGGDQPQHF.

The V gene is TRBV7-3, the J gene TRBJ1-2; TRBD1 matches at 7 bases. The germline V gene encodes CDR1 SGHTA and CDR2 FQGTGA. CDR3 size: 14 residues. V lost 3 bases to trimming and J lost 6 bases; unmatched junction nucleotides: 7. Written as DNA, the CDR3 is TGTGCCAGCAGCTTGGTGGGGACAGATGATGGCTACACCTTC. It specifies CASSLVGTDDGYTF.

CDR3 in amino acids: CASSFGTSGGVFINEQFF. The CDR3 nucleotides read TGTGCCAGCAGCTTCGGGACTAGCGGGGGGGTTTTTATCAATGAGCAGTTCTTC. The J gene is TRBJ2-1, the V gene TRBV11-2; the match to TRBD2 covers 16 bases. J gave up 6 bases and V 3 bases, and 8 bases lay outside the gene matches. Germline-derived CDR1 and CDR2 are SGHAT and FQNNGV. The length of the CDR3 is 18 residues.

V gene TRBV6-5 combines with J gene TRBJ2-3; a weak D match, TRBD1 (5 bases). The CDR3 length is 14 residues. CDR1 is MNHEY and CDR2 is SVGAGI in the germline V gene. The V end was cut by 7 bases, the J end by 2 bases, with 13 bases between. The CDR3, as DNA: TGTGCCAGCAAGGGGTCCCCTCTCACAGATACGCAGTATTTT. Its protein is CASKGSPLTDTQYF.

The V gene is TRBV19, the J gene TRBJ2-5, with a tentative D call TRBD1 (6 bases). The germline gives CDR1 LNHDA, CDR2 SQIVND (reference sequence). The CDR3 covers 16 residues. Trimming shortened V by 5 bases and J by 1 base, and 17 bases separated the two germline ends. The DNA for the CDR3 is TGTGCCAGTAGTTCCTCATTCGACAGGCCCCAAGAGACCCAGTACTTC. Translating gives CASSSSFDRPQETQYF.

In its sample, this clone was seen once. The chain recombines TRBV20-1 with TRBJ1-4, with D unresolved. The CDR3 sequence is 13 residues long. Trimming removed 3 bases from V and 4 bases from J, with 9 bases in between. Germline V CDR1 and CDR2: DFQATT, SNEGSKA (reference sequence). The CDR3 region has the DNA TGCAGTGCTAGTTTCCCTGTTAATGAAAAACTGTTTTTT. This gives the protein CSASFPVNEKLFF.

The genes are TRBV5-6 and TRBJ1-2; 9 bases line up with TRBD1. The V and J ends lost 3 bases and 1 base, in that order; junction bases with no gene match: 16. The V gene's germline CDR1 is SGHDT and CDR2 YYEEEE. This CDR3 contains 19 residues. The CDR3 here is CASSSRPPGQGHYNYGYTF. DNA for the CDR3: TGTGCCAGCAGCTCGCGGCCACCGGGACAGGGACATTATAACTATGGCTACACCTTC.

The chain couples TRBV2 to TRBJ1-1, with 7 bases identical to TRBD1. CDR1 SNHLY and CDR2 FYNNEI come from the germline V gene. V lost 4 bases, J lost 3 bases, and 2 bases stayed unmatched. This CDR3 region has 13 residues. CDR3 in amino acids: CASSVDRDTEAFF. The CDR3 nucleotides read TGTGCCAGCAGTGTTGACAGGGACACTGAAGCTTTCTTT.

The chain recombines TRBV10-3 with TRBJ1-5; 7 bases map to TRBD1. Germline V gene data show CDR1 as ENHRY and CDR2 as SYGVKD. V was pared by 6 bases and J by 5 bases, with 1 base of the junction left unmatched. This CDR3 has 12 residues. The CDR3 here is CAIRGTDQPQHF. Written as DNA, the CDR3 is TGTGCCATCAGAGGGACAGATCAGCCCCAGCATTTT.

The V call is TRBV11-2, the J call TRBJ1-2; maybe TRBD1 (5 bases). V was shortened by 2 bases and J by 8 bases, with 21 bases between the two germline ends. The germline gives CDR1 SGHAT, CDR2 FQNNGV. This CDR3 has 16 amino acids. This chain's CDR3 is CASSLLTGGRLGGYTF. The DNA of the CDR3 is TGTGCCAGCAGCTTATTAACCGGGGGAAGGCTGGGAGGCTACACCTTC.

This chain uses TRBV25-1 with TRBJ2-1; the match to TRBD2 covers 10 bases. The CDR3 is 17 amino acids. The trim removed 4 bases at V and 9 bases at J, leaving 15 bases unmatched. CDR1 and CDR2 from the germline V gene are MGHDK and SYGVNS. Here the CDR3 DNA reads TGTGCCAGCAGTGTCCCTTCCCCGGGACTAGCGCCTGGTGAGCAGTTCTTC. As protein: CASSVPSPGLAPGEQFF.

The rearrangement links TRBV11-2 to TRBJ2-5, with 7 nucleotides matching TRBD2. Germline CDR1 SGHAT, CDR2 FQNNGV. V gave up 4 bases and J gave up 5 bases; unmatched junction bases: 7. The CDR3 is made up of 14 amino acids. CDR3 protein: CASSSRTSRETQYF. The CDR3 DNA sequence: TGTGCCAGCAGCTCTAGGACTAGTCGGGAGACCCAGTACTTC.

This clone was seen a single time. The J gene is TRBJ1-6, the V gene TRBV4-3; 9 bases line up with TRBD1. Germline values: CDR1 LGHNA, CDR2 YSLEER. The CDR3 contains 15 residues. With V trimmed by 3 bases and J by 9 bases, 6 bases remained unmatched. The CDR3 DNA reads as TGCGCCAGCAGCCAGGACCGGGACAGGGCTTCACCCCTCCACTTT. This translates into CASSQDRDRASPLHF.

This CDR3 is CASSFIGEQYF. The CDR3 region has the DNA TGTGCCAGCAGTTTCATCGGGGAGCAGTACTTC. The chain employs TRBV28 and TRBJ2-7; D not certain. V lost 3 bases to trimming and J lost 7 bases, with 7 bases between them. CDR1 and CDR2 from the germline V gene are MDHEN and SYDVKM. This CDR3 is built from 11 residues.

This chain links TRBV19 with TRBJ2-7, with 10 bases identical to TRBD2. Looked up from germline, CDR1 is LNHDA and CDR2 is SQIVND (reference sequence). This CDR3 contains 14 residues. V was pared by 2 bases and J by 5 bases, with 3 bases of the junction left unmatched. The CDR3 sequence is CASSILAGENEQYF. The CDR3 DNA is TGTGCCAGTAGTATACTAGCGGGAGAGAACGAGCAGTACTTC.